These 28 T cell receptor beta chains were all obtained from the same sample, sequenced in a study of human T cells and chemical hapten exposure. Via MiXCR, TCRdb re-called the RACE reads, giving one row per CDR3 protein. Of about 89,000 distinct CDR3 sequences listed, 10% to 11% are singletons. The time point: pre-sensitization, week 0. The sample's treatment: therapeutic diphenylcyclopropenone sensitization with weekly scalp DPC. The sequencing used whole blood, collected in connection with sensitization to the hapten diphenylcyclopropenone (DPC). These receptors all stem from an older woman with alopecia areata. Some clones in this sample may be carry-over from other donors' samples.

With respect to this clonotype: The junction and the germline gene differ at one end; a read error may be behind it. This chain joins TRBV7-7 and TRBJ2-1, with D possibly being TRBD2 (5 bases). Germline V gene lookup returns CDR1 SSHAT and CDR2 FNYEAQ (reference sequence). This CDR3 contains 15 residues. CDR3 bases: TGTGCTAGCAGCTTAGACCCTGGGGAGCACAATGAGCAGTTCTTC. Its translation: CASSLDPGEHNEQFF.

This chain connects TRBV20-1 to TRBJ1-5, with D perhaps matching TRBD1 (6 bases). The CDR3 has 14 residues. V lost 3 bases and J 4 bases, leaving 13 bases between the germline ends. The V gene's germline CDR1 is DFQATT and CDR2 SNEGSKA (reference sequence). Here the CDR3 DNA reads TGCAGTGCTAGCGGGGGGCAACCTAATCAGCCCCAGCATTTT. This encodes CSASGGQPNQPQHF.

This clonotype was seen at least ten times. The chain joins TRBV3-1 to TRBJ1-2, with unresolved D. The CDR3 is 15 residues long. Trimming pared 4 bases from V and 4 bases from J, leaving 16 bases between. The V gene's germline CDR1 is LGHDT and CDR2 YNNKEL (reference sequence). As DNA, the CDR3 is TGTGCCAGCAGCCCAACGGTCCAAAACCCCTATGGCTACACCTTC. Translating gives CASSPTVQNPYGYTF.

This clonotype was recorded many times. This sequence joins TRBV12-3 or TRBV12-4 and TRBJ1-2, with TRBD1 matching over 10 bases. J lost 4 bases, V lost 4 bases, and 6 bases had no gene match. CDR3 length equals 15 residues. CDR3 sequence (DNA): TGTGCCAGCAGTTCGGGACAGGGGATCGGCTATGGCTACACCTTC. Protein product: CASSSGQGIGYGYTF.

In its sample, this clonotype was seen many times. V usage is TRBV9 and J usage is TRBJ2-1, with D perhaps matching TRBD2 (7 bases). This CDR3 has 16 amino acids. Germline V lookup: CDR1 SGDLS, CDR2 YYNGEE. Trimming took off 0 bases at V and 2 bases at J, with 12 bases between the two ends. The CDR3 protein is CASSVGGGGPYNEQFF. The CDR3 region has the DNA TGTGCCAGCAGCGTAGGGGGCGGGGGCCCCTACAATGAGCAGTTCTTC.

This clonotype was detected ten times or more. This rearrangement joins TRBV13 to TRBJ2-6; D is possibly TRBD1 or TRBD2 (5 bases each). Germline loops: CDR1 PRHDT, CDR2 FYEKMQ (reference sequence). CDR3 length equals 14 residues. Trimming took 5 bases from V and 2 from J, leaving 7 bases between them. The CDR3, as DNA: TGTGCCAGCAGCAGGGGAGCTGGGGCCAACGTCCTGACTTTC. Translated: CASSRGAGANVLTF.

This clonotype has ten or more counts. The rearrangement joins TRBV27 to TRBJ1-6; D is undetermined. Trimming took 7 bases from V and 1 from J, leaving 5 bases between them. This CDR3 region has 13 residues. Germline CDR1 reads MNHEY; CDR2 reads SMNVEV (reference sequence). The CDR3 DNA reads as TGTGCCAGCACGGGTTCCTATAATTCACCCCTCCACTTT. This sequence encodes CASTGSYNSPLHF.

J is TRBJ2-3 and V is TRBV9; no definite D call. Germline V CDR1 and CDR2: SGDLS, YYNGEE. Trimming cost V 1 base and J 2 bases, with 8 bases left between them. The CDR3 covers 14 residues. The CDR3 here is CASSVKDLTDTQYF. The CDR3 bases are TGTGCCAGCAGCGTAAAGGATCTCACAGATACGCAGTATTTT.

The rearrangement uses TRBV9 and TRBJ2-5; 8 bases match TRBD2. The CDR3 is 17 residues long. The germline gives CDR1 SGDLS, CDR2 YYNGEE. V lost 7 bases and J lost 3; bases outside the gene matches: 17. The CDR3 is CASPENDKKAGEETQYF. DNA for the CDR3: TGTGCCAGCCCCGAAAACGATAAAAAAGCGGGGGAAGAGACCCAGTACTTC. The variable domain in full, with the rest retrieved from reference TRBV9 and TRBJ2-5, is DSGVTQTPKHLITATGQRVTLRCSPRSGDLSVYWYQQSLDQGLQFLIQYYNGEERAKGNILERFSAQQFPDLHSELNLSSLELGDSALYFCASPENDKKAGEETQYFGPGTRLLVL.

The table lists this clonotype with many counts. The chain couples TRBV3-1 to TRBJ1-4; D gene uncertain. Trimming pared 2 bases from V and 8 bases from J, leaving 9 bases between. The length of the CDR3 is 13 residues. CDR1 and CDR2 from the germline V gene are LGHDT and YNNKEL (reference sequence). The CDR3 DNA sequence: TGTGCCAGCAGCCAATACGAAGGGGAAAAACTGTTTTTT. This codes for CASSQYEGEKLFF.

This clonotype was seen a handful of times. This sequence joins TRBV6-5 and TRBJ2-7, with TRBD2 matching over 8 bases. Trimming at V came to 0 bases and at J to 8 bases, leaving 3 bases not matched to a gene. Germline V gene data show CDR1 as MNHEY and CDR2 as SVGAGI. The CDR3 loop spans 13 amino acids. The CDR3 sequence is CASSYSAGDKQYF. The CDR3 nucleotides read TGTGCCAGCAGTTACTCAGCGGGGGACAAGCAGTACTTC.

The chain joins TRBV20-1 to TRBJ2-1; TRBD2 aligns across 13 bases. Germline CDR1 is DFQATT and CDR2 is SNEGSKA (reference sequence). The CDR3 consists of 15 residues. Trimming at V came to 6 bases and at J to 4 bases, leaving 6 bases not matched to a gene. The CDR3 DNA sequence: TGCAGTGCCAGAACTAGCGGGGGGGCTTACAATGAGCAGTTCTTC. Its protein is CSARTSGGAYNEQFF.

This clonotype was found many times. The rearrangement links TRBV6-6 to TRBJ2-2, with D tentatively TRBD1 or TRBD2 (5 bases each). From germline, CDR1 is MNHNY and CDR2 SVGAGI (reference sequence). The CDR3 is 14 residues long. With 2 bases removed from V and 8 bases from J, the gap between germline ends came to 12 bases. The CDR3 loop is CASSYQRDGGELFF. CDR3 DNA: TGTGCCAGCAGTTACCAGAGGGACGGGGGGGAGCTGTTTTTT.

This clonotype has at least ten counts. The chain combines TRBV7-2 with TRBJ2-6, with D unresolved. Germline V gene data show CDR1 as SGHTA and CDR2 as FQGNSA. The CDR3 length is 15 residues. V dropped 3 bases and J dropped 1 base, with 7 bases sitting between them. The CDR3 is CASSFYTSGANVLTF. In DNA form, the CDR3 reads TGTGCCAGCAGCTTCTATACATCTGGGGCCAACGTCCTGACTTTC.

This clonotype was seen only a few times. The chain joins TRBV5-1 to TRBJ2-3; D is undetermined. Germline-derived CDR1 and CDR2 are SGHRS and YFSETQ. Trimming removed 7 bases at V and 4 bases at J, with 16 bases between. The CDR3 totals 14 residues. DNA of the CDR3: TGCGCCAGCTGCCGGGTGACCCAGTCAGATACGCAGTATTTT. Translated: CASCRVTQSDTQYF.

A word on this clonotype: An end of the junction does not agree with germline; a read error may underlie this. V is TRBV9 and J is TRBJ2-3; D call uncertain. There are 15 residues in the CDR3. CDR1 and CDR2 from the germline V gene are SGDLS and YYNGEE. CDR3: CACSVDQRHTDTQYF. The CDR3 DNA is TGTGCCTGCAGCGTAGATCAGCGCCACACAGATACGCAGTATTTT.

Ten or more counts support this clonotype. J is TRBJ2-1 and V is TRBV7-9; D remains unclear. Trimming cost V 5 bases and J 4 bases, with 12 bases left between them. The CDR3 has 14 residues. Germline assignment: CDR1 SEHNR and CDR2 FQNEAQ (reference sequence). The chain's CDR3 is CASSPRSEYNEQFF. CDR3 sequence (DNA): TGTGCCAGCAGCCCGCGGTCCGAATACAATGAGCAGTTCTTC.

This clonotype has more than one count but fewer than ten. The chain is built from TRBV5-1 and TRBJ2-5, with 8 bases matching TRBD2. The CDR3 covers 15 residues. J lost 4 bases, V lost 4 bases, and 9 bases had no gene match. Germline CDR1 SGHRS, CDR2 YFSETQ. The DNA of the CDR3 is TGCGCCAGCAGCCCCAACTCCGGGACTAGAGAGACCCAGTACTTC. Its protein is CASSPNSGTRETQYF. Full variable domain (rest looked up from reference TRBV5-1 and TRBJ2-5): KAGVTQTPRYLIKTRGQQVTLSCSPISGHRSVSWYQQTPGQGLQFLFEYFSETQRNKGNFPGRFSGRQFSNSRSEMNVSTLELGDSALYLCASSPNSGTRETQYFGPGTRLLVL.

This clonotype was seen a few times. The chain has TRBV4-1 and TRBJ1-3, with D hard to call. The CDR3 has 17 amino acids. Trimming took off 0 bases at V and 3 bases at J, with 15 bases between the two ends. Germline CDR1 and CDR2: MGHRA and YSYEKL. CDR3 amino acids: CASSQEGFAPHGNTIYF. The CDR3 nucleotides read TGCGCCAGCAGCCAAGAAGGATTCGCGCCTCATGGAAACACCATATATTTT.

The rearrangement links TRBV7-2 to TRBJ1-5, with D possibly TRBD1 on 6 matching bases. V lost 5 bases and J lost 15, with 20 bases in between. Germline CDR1 is SGHTA and CDR2 is FQGNSA. The CDR3 length is 13 residues. CDR3: CASSPIGGDSRHF. CDR3 DNA: TGTGCCAGCAGCCCCATAGGGGGGGACTCTCGGCATTTT.

This clonotype has ten or more counts. This chain joins TRBV7-6 and TRBJ2-5; the match to TRBD2 covers 7 bases. V shed 5 bases and J 11 bases; nucleotides not matched to a gene: 11. The CDR3 is made up of 13 amino acids. The V gene's germline CDR1 is SGHVS and CDR2 FNYEAQ. The CDR3 sequence is CASSPLGGGGQYF. The DNA for the CDR3 is TGTGCCAGCAGCCCCCTCGGTGGGGGAGGGCAGTACTTC.

V is TRBV5-1 and J is TRBJ2-1; D is possibly TRBD1 (5 bases). This CDR3 spans 13 amino acids. Per the germline V gene, CDR1 is SGHRS and CDR2 is YFSETQ. V lost 0 bases and J 5 bases, leaving 6 bases between the germline ends. The CDR3 DNA follows: TGCGCCAGCAGCTTGGAGGGGCACAATGAGCAGTTCTTC. Translating it yields CASSLEGHNEQFF.

In its sample, this clonotype was seen many times. The gene calls are TRBV3-1 and TRBJ2-5; 8 bases are a match to TRBD2. V was pared by 4 bases and J by 5 bases, with 9 bases of the junction left unmatched. Germline assignment: CDR1 LGHDT and CDR2 YNNKEL (reference sequence). The CDR3 runs to 15 residues. In DNA, the CDR3 is TGTGCCAGCAGCCCTTCCGAGCGGGGGTTGGAGACCCAGTACTTC. Translation: CASSPSERGLETQYF.

This clonotype was seen many times. V and J are TRBV18 and TRBJ2-3; D possibly uses TRBD1 or TRBD2 (5 bases each). CDR1 is KGHSH, CDR2 LQKENI, per germline. The ends were cut back, 11 bases at V and 5 bases at J, with 17 bases in the middle. CDR3 size: 13 residues. The CDR3 DNA is TGTGCCGGGTCCGGGACCCAGGAAGATACGCAGTATTTT. This gives the protein CAGSGTQEDTQYF. The full variable domain, completed using reference TRBV18 and TRBJ2-3, is NAGVMQNPRHLVRRRGQEARLRCSPMKGHSHVYWYRQLPEEGLKFMVYLQKENIIDESGMPKERFSAEFPKEGPSILRIQQVVRGDSAAYFCAGSGTQEDTQYFGPGTRLTVL.

The genes are TRBV20-1 and TRBJ2-3; 9 nucleotides agree with TRBD2. The CDR3 sequence is 15 residues long. CDR1 and CDR2 from the germline V gene are DFQATT and SNEGSKA (reference sequence). The ends lost 1 base at V and 6 bases at J; junction bases unmatched: 8. CDR3 bases: TGCAGTGCTAGAGTTCGCGGGGGGGCCGAGGATACGCAGTATTTT. This encodes CSARVRGGAEDTQYF.

This clonotype was detected ten times or more. The genes are TRBV19 and TRBJ1-2, with 7 bases identical to TRBD1. V shed 6 bases and J 4 bases; nucleotides not matched to a gene: 14. CDR3 length equals 16 residues. Germline assignment: CDR1 LNHDA and CDR2 SQIVND (reference sequence). Written as DNA, the CDR3 is TGTGCCAGTAGATCTGACAGGGACCTCGACTTCTATGGCTACACCTTC. Translating it yields CASRSDRDLDFYGYTF. Full variable domain (missing parts from reference TRBV19 and TRBJ1-2): DGGITQSPKYLFRKEGQNVTLSCEQNLNHDAMYWYRQDPGQGLRLIYYSQIVNDFQKGDIAEGYSVSREKKESFPLTVTSAQKNPTAFYLCASRSDRDLDFYGYTFGSGTRLTVV.

This clonotype was seen more than once but under ten times. The rearrangement uses TRBV5-1 and TRBJ1-1; D remains unclear. The CDR3 contains 15 residues. Germline V gene lookup returns CDR1 SGHRS and CDR2 YFSETQ. The V end was cut by 2 bases, the J end by 0 bases, with 11 bases between. The CDR3 reads CASSLAHTMNTEAFF. The CDR3, as DNA: TGCGCCAGCAGCTTAGCACATACGATGAACACTGAAGCTTTCTTT.

The J gene is TRBJ2-3, the V gene TRBV19; a possible D gene is TRBD2 (5 bases). The V end lost 5 bases, the J end lost 6 bases, and 12 bases lay between the germline ends. The germline V gene has CDR1 LNHDA and CDR2 SQIVND (reference sequence). The CDR3 is made up of 13 amino acids. CDR3: CASSSDSGDTQYF. Here the CDR3 DNA reads TGTGCCAGTAGTTCGGACTCGGGGGATACGCAGTATTTT. The entire variable domain, with the rest obtained from reference TRBV19 and TRBJ2-3, is as follows: DGGITQSPKYLFRKEGQNVTLSCEQNLNHDAMYWYRQDPGQGLRLIYYSQIVNDFQKGDIAEGYSVSREKKESFPLTVTSAQKNPTAFYLCASSSDSGDTQYFGPGTRLTVL.